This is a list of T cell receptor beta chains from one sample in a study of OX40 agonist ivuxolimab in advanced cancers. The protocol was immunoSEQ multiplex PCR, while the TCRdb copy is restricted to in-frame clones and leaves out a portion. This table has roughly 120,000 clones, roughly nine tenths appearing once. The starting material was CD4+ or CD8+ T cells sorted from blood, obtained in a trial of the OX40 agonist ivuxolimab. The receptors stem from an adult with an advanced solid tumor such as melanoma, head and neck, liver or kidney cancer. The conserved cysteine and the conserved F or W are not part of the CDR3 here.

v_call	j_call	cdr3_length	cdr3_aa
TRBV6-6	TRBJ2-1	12	AISDPGTNNEQF
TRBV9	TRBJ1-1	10	ASSVVNGEAF
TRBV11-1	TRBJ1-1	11	ASSLGTNTEAF
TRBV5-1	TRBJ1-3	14	ASSLGLVSSGNTIY
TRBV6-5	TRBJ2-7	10	ASRDSPYEQY
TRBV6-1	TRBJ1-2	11	ASSARADYGYT
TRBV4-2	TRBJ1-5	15	ASSQTTNRGRNQPQH
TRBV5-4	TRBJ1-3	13	ASSLERGRGNTIY
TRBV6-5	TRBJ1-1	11	ASSPTANTEAF
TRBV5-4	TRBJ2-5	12	ASSLTVTIGTQY
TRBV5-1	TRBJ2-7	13	ASSLWAREGYEQY
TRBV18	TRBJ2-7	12	ASSPGVRSYEQY
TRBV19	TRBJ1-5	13	ASSKYSGVNQPQH
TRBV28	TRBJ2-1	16	ASLPGLQAEWLSNEQF
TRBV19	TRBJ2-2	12	ASRPGQGARELF
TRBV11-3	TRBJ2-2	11	ASSLTGAGELF
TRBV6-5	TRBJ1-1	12	ASSEGGLDTEAF
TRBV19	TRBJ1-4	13	ASSMIDRPSEKLF
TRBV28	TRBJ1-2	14	ASSLKPVQHSRGYT
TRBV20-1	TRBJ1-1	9	SASPGTGGF